These 10 T cell receptor beta chains share one sample of origin, sequenced in a study of neurological immune-mediated disorders. A single record per CDR3 protein comes from TCRdb applying MiXCR to the 5' RACE reads. The sample gives about 55,000 distinct CDR3 sequences, under 4.5% of which show up once; about 2% is in the top ten. The sequenced sample was CD4+ T cells from blood. The receptors derive from a woman aged 40 to 49 with multiple sclerosis.

This clonotype was observed many times. The CDR3 region has the DNA TGCGCCAGCAGCTCCACAGGGGGCGCGGAGACCCAGTACTTC. This encodes CASSSTGGAETQYF. The gene calls are TRBV5-1 and TRBJ2-5; 9 bases are a match to TRBD1. The CDR3 spans 14 residues. Germline-derived CDR1 and CDR2 are SGHRS and YFSETQ. With 3 bases clipped from V and 5 bases from J, the junction kept 5 bases outside the gene matches.

This clonotype showed up many times. The chain recombines TRBV5-1 with TRBJ1-6; 7 bases fit TRBD1. CDR3 size: 15 residues. Trimming at V came to 7 bases and at J to 7 bases, leaving 11 bases not matched to a gene. Germline CDR1 reads SGHRS; CDR2 reads YFSETQ. CDR3 loop: CASWQGDDRNSPLHF. The CDR3 DNA sequence: TGCGCCAGCTGGCAGGGGGACGATCGGAATTCACCCCTCCACTTT.

This clonotype was seen at least ten times. The genes are TRBV6-5 and TRBJ2-7, with TRBD2 identical over 7 bases. Unmatched junction bases numbered 5, after V lost 7 bases and J lost 2 bases. The CDR3 runs to 13 residues. From germline, CDR1 is MNHEY and CDR2 SVGAGI. The CDR3 reads CASTTGGPYEQYF. DNA for the CDR3: TGTGCCAGCACCACGGGGGGACCCTACGAGCAGTACTTC.

The V gene is TRBV12-3 or TRBV12-4, the J gene TRBJ1-2, with unresolved D. This CDR3 is built from 12 residues. V was trimmed by 1 base and J by 6 bases, leaving 6 bases between them. CDR3 DNA sequence: TGTGCCAGCAGTTTAGGTAGGGATGGCTACACCTTC. Translating gives CASSLGRDGYTF.

This clonotype was seen at least ten times. The chain is built from TRBV13 and TRBJ1-3; D remains ambiguous. Trimming removed 2 bases from V and 3 bases from J, with 5 bases in between. The CDR3 consists of 13 residues. Germline CDR1 reads PRHDT; CDR2 reads FYEKMQ (reference sequence). Written as DNA, the CDR3 is TGTGCCAGCAGCTTAAGGGATGGAAACACCATATATTTT. Translated, it gives CASSLRDGNTIYF.

This clonotype has more than one count but fewer than ten. V and J are TRBV24-1 and TRBJ2-1; D is unresolved. Trimming left V 2 bases short and J 7 bases short, with 14 bases between. Germline V lookup: CDR1 KGHDR, CDR2 SFDVKD. CDR3 size: 15 residues. CDR3 bases: TGTGCCACCAGTGATTCCCGGGCCCCATGGAATGAGCAGTTCTTC. Translating it yields CATSDSRAPWNEQFF.

The table lists this clonotype with many counts. The chain is built from TRBV6-5 and TRBJ1-2, with D maybe TRBD1 (5 bases). Germline V gene lookup returns CDR1 MNHEY and CDR2 SVGAGI. There are 14 residues in the CDR3. V lost 2 bases to trimming and J lost 7 bases, with 14 bases between them. CDR3 DNA: TGTGCCAGCAGTTACGGGGCAGGGAGTCGTGGCTACACCTTC. This codes for CASSYGAGSRGYTF.

This clonotype was seen repeatedly, ten times or more. J is TRBJ1-5 and V is TRBV12-3 or TRBV12-4; D remains ambiguous. The CDR3 covers 14 residues. Trimming removed 8 bases from V and 0 bases from J, with 11 bases in between. As DNA, the CDR3 is TGTGCCAGCGCTACGGGAGATAGCAATCAGCCCCAGCATTTT. It translates to CASATGDSNQPQHF.

This clonotype was recorded at least ten times. V usage is TRBV27 and J usage is TRBJ2-3, with D possibly being TRBD1 or TRBD2 (5 bases each). CDR1 and CDR2 from the germline V gene are MNHEY and SMNVEV (reference sequence). The CDR3 runs 14 residues. With 6 bases removed from V and 4 bases from J, the gap between germline ends came to 14 bases. CDR3 amino acids: CASRGYRGADTQYF. The CDR3 DNA reads TGTGCCAGCAGGGGTTATAGAGGGGCAGATACGCAGTATTTT.

In its sample, this clonotype was seen many times. The genes are TRBV11-3 and TRBJ1-2; D remains ambiguous. Germline V lookup: CDR1 SGHNT, CDR2 YENEEA. The CDR3 totals 15 residues. V was shortened by 1 base and J by 10 bases, with 19 bases between the two germline ends. CDR3 sequence reads: CASSLGMSVPRFYTF. The CDR3 nucleotides are TGTGCCAGCAGCTTAGGTATGTCAGTACCGAGATTCTACACCTTC.